A single T cell receptor beta chain is shown here with its context. The source of the sample is a study of cytomegalovirus exposure and HLA in healthy donors. Primers for the PCR totalled 60 Vbeta and 13 Jbeta. Clones were read by immunoSEQ multiplex PCR, and TCRdb kept only the in-frame ones, dropping some. The sample comprises about 160,000 clones, roughly 80% of which are singletons, and around 9.1% rests with the top ten. CDR1 is GTSNPN and CDR2 is SVGIG in the germline V gene (reference sequence). Trimming took 4 bases from V and 5 from J; bases not matched to a gene: 9. The CDR3 covers 15 residues.

The rearrangement links TRBV30 to TRBJ2-5, with TRBD1 identical over 11 bases. What was sequenced was PBMCs. This TCR derives from a male donor in good health and CMV-seropositive. CDR3 sequence: CAWTPGQGETETQYF. For the CDR3, the DNA is TGTGCCTGGACTCCGGGACAGGGGGAAACGGAGACCCAGTACTTC.